This TCR beta chain was profiled in a study of cytomegalovirus exposure and HLA in healthy donors. Findings and limits, study-wide: Overall, about 160 TCR beta chains were annotated as cytomegalovirus-associated. The CMV antigen specificity of a few CMV-associated chains was confirmed through in vitro analysis. For most TCR sequences rarity was the rule, although some public TCRs occurred in many donors.

CDR1 and CDR2 from the germline V gene are SEHNR and FQNEAQ (reference sequence). The CDR3 has 16 amino acids. Trimming removed 1 base from V and 2 bases from J, with 14 bases in between. The donors were part of the validation cohort, which consisted of under 150 subjects and was separate from the first cohort of 666 subjects. Only in-frame clones appear in the TCRdb table, and some are missing; sequencing was by immunoSEQ multiplex PCR. Of 150,000 to 200,000 clones in the sample, around 90% were seen once. Concerning this clone itself: Antigen unknown.

What was sequenced was PBMCs. The V and J genes are TRBV7-9 and TRBJ2-5; tentative D call: TRBD2 (6 bases). This clonotype was obtained from a woman between 18 and 30 years old in good health and CMV-seropositive. CDR3: CASSLGSAGRQETQYF. The DNA for the CDR3 is TGTGCCAGCAGCTTAGGGTCGGCGGGAAGGCAAGAGACCCAGTACTTC.